Each of the 9 T cell receptor beta chains below was sequenced from the same sample in a study of blood T cell repertoires in COVID-19. Sequencing used immunoSEQ multiplex PCR; TCRdb keeps in-frame clones, though not all of them. The sample holds over 95,000 clones; 85% to 90% are singletons and the top ten take 15% to 20%. Material for sequencing was peripheral blood. The source of these receptors is a human donor with acute or convalescent COVID-19. The donor label of this sample is uncertain.

The chain employs TRBV27 and TRBJ2-1; TRBD2 matches 8 bases. The CDR3 contains 13 residues. The V segment lost 6 bases and the J segment 6 bases; nucleotides outside the gene matches: 4. CDR1 is MNHEY, CDR2 SMNVEV, per germline (reference sequence). The CDR3 nucleotides read TGTGCCAGCAGCCCCGGGACTAGCAATGAGCAGTTCTTC. Its translation: CASSPGTSNEQFF.

This chain links TRBV6-6 with TRBJ2-7, with D unresolved. Germline-derived CDR1 and CDR2 are MNHNY and SVGAGI (reference sequence). Deletions cut 2 bases from V and 0 bases from J, with 8 bases between. CDR3 length: 14 residues. CDR3: CASSYVVSSYEQYF. DNA of the CDR3: TGTGCCAGCAGTTACGTCGTCAGCTCCTACGAGCAGTACTTC.

V is TRBV5-4 and J is TRBJ2-7, with TRBD2 identical over 10 bases. V dropped 4 bases and J dropped 0; count of bases not matched to a gene: 4. Germline CDR1 and CDR2: SGHNT and YYREEE (reference sequence). The CDR3 spans 15 residues. In DNA form, the CDR3 reads TGTGCCAGCAGCCGAGCGGGAGGGAGCTCCTACGAGCAGTACTTC. Translating it yields CASSRAGGSSYEQYF.

V gene TRBV5-8 combines with J gene TRBJ2-1; maybe TRBD2 (5 bases). This CDR3 comprises 13 residues. The germline V gene encodes CDR1 SGHTS and CDR2 YDEGEE. Trimming took off 4 bases at V and 5 bases at J, with 10 bases between the two ends. CDR3 in DNA: TGTGCCAGCAGCCGGGGAGCCCACAATGAGCAGTTCTTC. Residues: CASSRGAHNEQFF.

The chain employs TRBV6-5 and TRBJ1-4; 12 bases fit TRBD1. Germline loops: CDR1 MNHEY, CDR2 SVGAGI. Trimming removed 6 bases from V and 7 bases from J; junction bases left unmatched: 6. The CDR3 spans 15 residues. The CDR3 DNA follows: TGTGCCAGCAGGCCCCGGGACAGGGGGCTTGAAAAACTGTTTTTT. Translation gives CASRPRDRGLEKLFF.

V is TRBV14 and J is TRBJ2-3; D is unresolved. The CDR3 is 16 amino acids. CDR1 is SGHDN, CDR2 FVKESK, per germline. Trimming left V 1 base short and J 1 base short, with 12 bases between. The CDR3 DNA follows: TGTGCCAGCAGCCAAGGCCGAGGCAGTCGCACAGATACGCAGTATTTT. This codes for CASSQGRGSRTDTQYF.

V usage is TRBV6-6 and J usage is TRBJ1-4; TRBD1 might be the D (6 bases). V was shortened by 7 bases and J by 5 bases, with 11 bases between the two germline ends. CDR1 and CDR2 (germline): MNHNY, SVGAGI (reference sequence). This CDR3 region has 13 residues. The CDR3 here is CASNLGQNEKLFF. Here the CDR3 DNA reads TGTGCCAGCAACCTCGGACAGAATGAAAAACTGTTTTTT.

The rearrangement joins TRBV7-8 to TRBJ1-1; D perhaps matches TRBD1 (5 bases). CDR3 size: 14 residues. Germline V gene sequence: CDR1 SGHVS, CDR2 FQNEAQ. V was cut by 2 bases and J by 2 bases, with 9 bases left in between. CDR3 nucleotides: TGTGCCAGCAGCTTAACCAGGGTTAACACTGAAGCTTTCTTT. Translation gives CASSLTRVNTEAFF.

The chain uses TRBV5-5 and TRBJ2-7; D perhaps matches TRBD2 (6 bases). Germline CDR1 is SGHKS and CDR2 is YYEKEE (reference sequence). V shed 2 bases and J shed 7 bases, with 10 bases lying between them. This CDR3 is built from 12 residues. The CDR3 here is CASSLGGREQYF. The CDR3 nucleotides read TGTGCCAGCAGCTTAGGAGGGAGGGAGCAGTACTTC.